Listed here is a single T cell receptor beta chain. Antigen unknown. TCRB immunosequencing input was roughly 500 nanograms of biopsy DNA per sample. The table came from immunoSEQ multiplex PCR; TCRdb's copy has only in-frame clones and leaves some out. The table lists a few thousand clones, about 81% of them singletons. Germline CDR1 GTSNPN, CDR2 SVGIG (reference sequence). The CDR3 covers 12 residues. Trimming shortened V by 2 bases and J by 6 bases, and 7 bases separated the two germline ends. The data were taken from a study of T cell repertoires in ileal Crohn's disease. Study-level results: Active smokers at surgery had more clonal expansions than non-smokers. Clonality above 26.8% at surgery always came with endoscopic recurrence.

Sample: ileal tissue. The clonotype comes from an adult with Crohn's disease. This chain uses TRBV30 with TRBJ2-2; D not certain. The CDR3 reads CAWSHYSGELFF. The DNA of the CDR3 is TGTGCCTGGAGTCACTATTCCGGGGAGCTGTTTTTT.